Each of the 20 T cell receptor beta chains below was sequenced from the same sample in a study of neurological immune-mediated disorders. TCRdb reprocessed the 5' RACE reads with MiXCR, giving one entry per CDR3 protein. Found here are 130,000 or so distinct CDR3 sequences, about 3.4% of them singletons; the top ten hold 1.3%. The material sequenced was PBMCs. The source of these receptors is a woman aged 25 to 39 with multiple sclerosis.

The gene calls are TRBV5-1 and TRBJ2-2; 15 bases are a match to TRBD2. Germline V gene lookup returns CDR1 SGHRS and CDR2 YFSETQ. CDR3 length: 19 amino acids. J was trimmed by 0 bases and V by 3 bases; bases with no gene match: 6. CDR3 in DNA: TGCGCCAGCAGCTCGCCCGGGACTAGCGGGAGGACGAACACCGGGGAGCTGTTTTTT. The encoded protein is CASSSPGTSGRTNTGELFF.

This clonotype was picked up many times. The chain carries TRBV19 and TRBJ2-1, with D possibly TRBD1 on 5 matching bases. The germline V gene encodes CDR1 LNHDA and CDR2 SQIVND (reference sequence). The CDR3 runs to 15 residues. V gave up 4 bases and J gave up 0 bases, with 10 bases separating them. As DNA, the CDR3 is TGTGCCAGTAGTAGGGGCGGAAGCTCCTACAATGAGCAGTTCTTC. It specifies CASSRGGSSYNEQFF.

This clonotype was seen ten or more times. This rearrangement joins TRBV20-1 to TRBJ2-2; possibly TRBD2 for D (6 bases). This CDR3 is 12 amino acids long. V lost 3 bases, J lost 7 bases, and 9 bases lay in between. The germline V gene has CDR1 DFQATT and CDR2 SNEGSKA (reference sequence). The CDR3 bases are TGCAGTGCTAGTTTAGCGGACGGGGAGCTGTTTTTT. It specifies CSASLADGELFF.

This clonotype was seen many times. This chain links TRBV7-9 with TRBJ2-5; 11 bases align to TRBD2. V dropped 5 bases and J dropped 1; count of bases not matched to a gene: 18. This CDR3 is built from 20 residues. Germline loops: CDR1 SEHNR, CDR2 FQNEAQ (reference sequence). CDR3 sequence: CASSPARAMGLAEIQETQYF. In DNA form, the CDR3 reads TGTGCCAGCAGCCCCGCTCGTGCTATGGGACTAGCGGAGATCCAAGAGACCCAGTACTTC.

This clonotype was seen repeatedly, ten times or more. This chain uses TRBV20-1 with TRBJ1-1; D gene unclear. The CDR3 consists of 12 residues. CDR1 and CDR2 (germline): DFQATT, SNEGSKA (reference sequence). Between the trimmed V and J ends, which lost 3 bases and 3 bases, there was a span of 8 bases. The CDR3 loop reads CSARRRDTEAFF. The CDR3 nucleotides read TGCAGTGCTAGGCGGAGGGACACTGAAGCTTTCTTT.

This clonotype has at least ten counts. The chain uses TRBV7-2 and TRBJ1-5; the D is unclear. Trimming removed 3 bases at V and 6 bases at J, with 12 bases between. The CDR3 covers 14 residues. Germline loops: CDR1 SGHTA, CDR2 FQGNSA. The chain's CDR3 is CASSFGITRQPQHF. The DNA of the CDR3 is TGTGCCAGCAGCTTCGGCATAACGCGTCAGCCCCAGCATTTT.

This clonotype was seen many times. The chain links TRBV15 to TRBJ2-7; tentatively, D is TRBD1 (5 bases). Germline lookup yields CDR1 LNHNV and CDR2 YYDKDF (reference sequence). V lost 2 bases to trimming and J lost 7 bases, with 12 bases between them. This CDR3 has 13 residues. The CDR3 region has the DNA TGTGCCACCAGCAGACAGGGTTGGGAAGAGCAGTACTTC. The encoded protein is CATSRQGWEEQYF.

This clonotype was recorded at least ten times. The CDR3 DNA reads as TGTGCCAGCACCCTCAGACAGTTAGCGGGAGAAAATACGCAGTATTTT. Its translation is CASTLRQLAGENTQYF. The chain carries TRBV7-2 and TRBJ2-3; 9 bases match TRBD2. V lost 7 bases, J lost 7 bases, and 15 bases stayed unmatched. The CDR3 is 16 amino acids. Germline V lookup: CDR1 SGHTA, CDR2 FQGNSA.

At least ten counts were recorded for this clonotype. The chain uses TRBV4-3 and TRBJ1-3; D gene uncertain. The CDR3 length is 15 residues. Germline V lookup: CDR1 LGHNA, CDR2 YSLEER. V lost 0 bases and J lost 4, with 10 bases in between. The CDR3 DNA follows: TGCGCCAGCAGCCAAGACGGTAATATCGGAAACACCATATATTTT. It codes for CASSQDGNIGNTIYF.

The sample holds many counts of this clonotype. V usage is TRBV7-7 and J usage is TRBJ2-3; perhaps TRBD1 as D (5 bases). V shed 5 bases and J shed 6 bases, with 12 bases lying between them. Germline-derived CDR1 and CDR2 are SSHAT and FNYEAQ (reference sequence). There are 13 residues in the CDR3. CDR3 nucleotides: TGTGCCAGCAGCCCAAACCAGGGCGATACGCAGTATTTT. Amino acids: CASSPNQGDTQYF.

This clonotype was seen many times. The chain recombines TRBV20-1 with TRBJ1-5, with 8 bases aligning to TRBD1. Germline V gives CDR1 DFQATT, CDR2 SNEGSKA (reference sequence). The trim removed 3 bases at V and 9 bases at J, leaving 13 bases unmatched. CDR3 length equals 15 residues. CDR3 protein: CSASGPGQGKSPQHF. DNA of the CDR3: TGCAGTGCTAGCGGGCCCGGACAGGGAAAATCGCCCCAGCATTTT.

This clonotype was observed many times. The rearrangement uses TRBV6-1 and TRBJ1-6; 8 bases match TRBD1. The CDR3 extends over 15 amino acids. The junction had 6 bases not matched to a gene; V was cut back by 1 base and J by 10 bases. Germline V gene sequence: CDR1 MNHNS, CDR2 SASEGT. Here the CDR3 reads CASSEEAGGRSPLHF. Here the CDR3 DNA reads TGTGCCAGCAGTGAAGAGGCAGGGGGCCGGTCACCCCTCCACTTT.

This clonotype was detected many times. The chain carries TRBV20-1 and TRBJ2-7; D uncertain. The CDR3 is made up of 13 amino acids. The germline V and J ends were trimmed by 5 bases and 0 bases, with 11 bases remaining between them. Germline loops: CDR1 DFQATT, CDR2 SNEGSKA (reference sequence). CDR3: CSAGPRVSYEQYF. In nucleotides, the CDR3 is TGCAGTGCTGGCCCACGGGTCTCCTACGAGCAGTACTTC.

CDR3 loop: CASSLGPQGRNNQPQHF. In DNA form, the CDR3 reads TGCGCCAGCAGCTTGGGCCCACAGGGTAGGAACAATCAGCCCCAGCATTTT. This chain connects TRBV5-1 to TRBJ1-5; a weak D match, TRBD1 (6 bases). The length of the CDR3 is 17 residues. The ends were cut back, 0 bases at V and 3 bases at J, with 16 bases in the middle. The germline CDR1 and CDR2 sequences are SGHRS and YFSETQ. Full variable domain (rest looked up from reference TRBV5-1 and TRBJ1-5): KAGVTQTPRYLIKTRGQQVTLSCSPISGHRSVSWYQQTPGQGLQFLFEYFSETQRNKGNFPGRFSGRQFSNSRSEMNVSTLELGDSALYLCASSLGPQGRNNQPQHFGDGTRLSIL.

As for this clonotype: A much larger clone differs from this one at a single base, so this may be a read error. Because the CDR3 is missing its conserved closing phenylalanine or tryptophan, this is likely a read error. The rearrangement uses TRBV6-5 and TRBJ1-1; D perhaps matches TRBD1 (5 bases). The CDR3 extends over 14 amino acids. The V gene lost 3 bases and the J gene lost 4 bases, with 12 bases spanning the gap. CDR1 and CDR2 from the germline V gene are MNHEY and SVGAGI. The CDR3 spells CASSYGGWGTEAFC. DNA for the CDR3: TGTGCCAGCAGTTATGGGGGTTGGGGCACTGAAGCTTTCTGT.

This clonotype was recorded at least ten times. This chain links TRBV7-2 with TRBJ2-1; D perhaps matches TRBD1 (6 bases). The V end was cut by 2 bases, the J end by 7 bases, with 15 bases between. The V gene's germline CDR1 is SGHTA and CDR2 FQGNSA. CDR3 length: 15 residues. CDR3 nucleotide sequence: TGTGCCAGCAGCTTAATGGGGGCGGTACCGAATGAGCAGTTCTTC. Its protein is CASSLMGAVPNEQFF.

This clonotype was seen ten or more times. This chain uses TRBV6-2 or TRBV6-3 with TRBJ2-7; no definite D call. CDR1 and CDR2 from the germline V gene are MNHEY and SVGEGT. V was cut by 6 bases and J by 3 bases, with 9 bases left in between. CDR3 length: 12 residues. CDR3 sequence reads: CASSEHIYEQYF. CDR3 coding DNA: TGTGCCAGCAGCGAACATATCTACGAGCAGTACTTC.

This clonotype appeared many times. This sequence joins TRBV5-5 and TRBJ2-3, with 9 bases that match TRBD2. This CDR3 has 15 amino acids. Germline values: CDR1 SGHKS, CDR2 YYEKEE (reference sequence). J gave up 2 bases and V 5 bases, and 6 bases lay outside the gene matches. The chain's CDR3 is CASRILAGFTDTQYF. CDR3 sequence (DNA): TGTGCCAGCAGGATTCTAGCGGGGTTCACAGATACGCAGTATTTT.

This clonotype has at least ten counts. V usage is TRBV20-1 and J usage is TRBJ1-6, with D tentatively TRBD1 (6 bases). V shed 3 bases and J shed 6 bases, with 24 bases lying between them. The CDR3 covers 18 residues. CDR1 DFQATT and CDR2 SNEGSKA come from the germline V gene (reference sequence). CDR3 residues: CSASSGGAFGIINSPLHF. CDR3 in DNA: TGCAGTGCTAGTTCGGGGGGCGCTTTCGGGATAATTAATTCACCCCTCCACTTT.

This clonotype was detected many times. In DNA, the CDR3 is TGTGCCAGCAGTTACTCGGCCCGAAGTTCTGAAGCTTTCTTT. This translates into CASSYSARSSEAFF. The chain is built from TRBV6-5 and TRBJ1-1; no firm D call. V was clipped by 0 bases and J by 6 bases, with 11 bases between them. CDR1 and CDR2 from the germline V gene are MNHEY and SVGAGI. The CDR3 runs 14 residues.